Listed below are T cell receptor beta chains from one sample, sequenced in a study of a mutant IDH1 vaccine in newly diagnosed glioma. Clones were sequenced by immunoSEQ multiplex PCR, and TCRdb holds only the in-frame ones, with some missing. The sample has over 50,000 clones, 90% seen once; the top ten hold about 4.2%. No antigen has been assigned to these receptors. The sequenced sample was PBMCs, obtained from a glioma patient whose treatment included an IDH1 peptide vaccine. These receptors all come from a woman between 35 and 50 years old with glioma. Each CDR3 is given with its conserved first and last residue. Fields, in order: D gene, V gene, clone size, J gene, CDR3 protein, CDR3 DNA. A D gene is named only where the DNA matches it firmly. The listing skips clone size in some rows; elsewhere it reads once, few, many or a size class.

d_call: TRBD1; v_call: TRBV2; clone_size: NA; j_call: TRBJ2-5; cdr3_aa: CASKWGTGIQETQYF; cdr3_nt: TGTGCCAGCAAGTGGGGGACAGGGATCCAAGAGACCCAGTACTTC
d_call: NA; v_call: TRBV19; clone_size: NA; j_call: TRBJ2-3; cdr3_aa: CASTYGPGTDTQYF; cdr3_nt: TGTGCCAGTACCTATGGCCCGGGCACAGATACGCAGTATTTT
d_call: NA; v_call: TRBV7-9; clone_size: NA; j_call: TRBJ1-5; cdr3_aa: CASYETGWDQPQHF; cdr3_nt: TGTGCCAGCTACGAAACAGGCTGGGATCAGCCCCAGCATTTT
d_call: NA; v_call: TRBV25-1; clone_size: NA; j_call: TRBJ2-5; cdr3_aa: CASSGEIETQYF; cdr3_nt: TGTGCCAGCAGTGGGGAGATCGAGACCCAGTACTTC
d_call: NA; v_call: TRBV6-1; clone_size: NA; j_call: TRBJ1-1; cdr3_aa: CASRLEGEIGTEAFF; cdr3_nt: TGTGCCAGCAGACTGGAGGGAGAAATCGGCACTGAAGCTTTCTTT
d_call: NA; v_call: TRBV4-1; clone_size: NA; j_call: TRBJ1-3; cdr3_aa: CASSQGTDSSGNTIYF; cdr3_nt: TGCGCCAGCAGCCAAGGGACAGACAGCTCTGGAAACACCATATATTTT
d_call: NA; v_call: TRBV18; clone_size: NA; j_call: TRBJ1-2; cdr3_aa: CASSPPNSDGYTF; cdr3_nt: TGTGCCAGCTCACCGCCGAACTCTGATGGCTACACCTTC
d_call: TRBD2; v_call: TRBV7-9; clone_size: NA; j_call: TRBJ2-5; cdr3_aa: CASSSLAGAVRIETQYF; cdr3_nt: TGTGCCAGCAGCTCTTTAGCGGGGGCCGTGCGAATAGAGACCCAGTACTTC
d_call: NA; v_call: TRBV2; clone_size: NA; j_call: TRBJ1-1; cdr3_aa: CASRETVEAFF; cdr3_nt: TGTGCCAGCAGGGAGACAGTTGAAGCTTTCTTT
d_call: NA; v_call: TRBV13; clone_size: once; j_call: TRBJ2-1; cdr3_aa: CASSFRQTPPIVSKFF; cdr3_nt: TGTGCCAGCAGCTTCCGGCAGACTCCTCCGATAGTAAGCAAGTTCTTC
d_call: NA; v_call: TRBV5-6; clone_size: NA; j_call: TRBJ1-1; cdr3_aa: CASSPFYTGSEAFF; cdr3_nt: TGTGCCAGCAGCCCCTTTTACACGGGCTCCGAAGCTTTCTTT
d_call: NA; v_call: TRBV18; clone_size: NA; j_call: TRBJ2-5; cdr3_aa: CASSLLGTGETQYF; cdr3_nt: TGTGCCAGCTCACTGCTAGGGACCGGAGAGACCCAGTACTTC